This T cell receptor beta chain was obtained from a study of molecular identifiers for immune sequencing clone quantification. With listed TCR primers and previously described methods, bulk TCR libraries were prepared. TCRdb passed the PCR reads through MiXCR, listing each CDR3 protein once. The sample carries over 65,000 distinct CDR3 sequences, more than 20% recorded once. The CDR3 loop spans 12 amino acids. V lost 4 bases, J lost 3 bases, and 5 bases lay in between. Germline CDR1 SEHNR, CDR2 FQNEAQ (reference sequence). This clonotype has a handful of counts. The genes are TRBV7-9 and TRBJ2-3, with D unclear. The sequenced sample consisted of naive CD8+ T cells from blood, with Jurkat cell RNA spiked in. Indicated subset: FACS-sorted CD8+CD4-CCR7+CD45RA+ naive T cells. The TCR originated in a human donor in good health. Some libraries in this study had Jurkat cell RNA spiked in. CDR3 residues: CASSSITDTQYF. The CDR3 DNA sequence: TGTGCCAGCAGCTCAATTACAGATACGCAGTATTTT. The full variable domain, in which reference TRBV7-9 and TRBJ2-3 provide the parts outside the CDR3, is DTGVSQNPRHKITKRGQNVTFRCDPISEHNRLYWYRQTLGQGPEFLTYFQNEAQLEKSRLLSDRFSAERPKGSFSTLEIQRTEQGDSAMYLCASSSITDTQYFGPGTRLTVL.